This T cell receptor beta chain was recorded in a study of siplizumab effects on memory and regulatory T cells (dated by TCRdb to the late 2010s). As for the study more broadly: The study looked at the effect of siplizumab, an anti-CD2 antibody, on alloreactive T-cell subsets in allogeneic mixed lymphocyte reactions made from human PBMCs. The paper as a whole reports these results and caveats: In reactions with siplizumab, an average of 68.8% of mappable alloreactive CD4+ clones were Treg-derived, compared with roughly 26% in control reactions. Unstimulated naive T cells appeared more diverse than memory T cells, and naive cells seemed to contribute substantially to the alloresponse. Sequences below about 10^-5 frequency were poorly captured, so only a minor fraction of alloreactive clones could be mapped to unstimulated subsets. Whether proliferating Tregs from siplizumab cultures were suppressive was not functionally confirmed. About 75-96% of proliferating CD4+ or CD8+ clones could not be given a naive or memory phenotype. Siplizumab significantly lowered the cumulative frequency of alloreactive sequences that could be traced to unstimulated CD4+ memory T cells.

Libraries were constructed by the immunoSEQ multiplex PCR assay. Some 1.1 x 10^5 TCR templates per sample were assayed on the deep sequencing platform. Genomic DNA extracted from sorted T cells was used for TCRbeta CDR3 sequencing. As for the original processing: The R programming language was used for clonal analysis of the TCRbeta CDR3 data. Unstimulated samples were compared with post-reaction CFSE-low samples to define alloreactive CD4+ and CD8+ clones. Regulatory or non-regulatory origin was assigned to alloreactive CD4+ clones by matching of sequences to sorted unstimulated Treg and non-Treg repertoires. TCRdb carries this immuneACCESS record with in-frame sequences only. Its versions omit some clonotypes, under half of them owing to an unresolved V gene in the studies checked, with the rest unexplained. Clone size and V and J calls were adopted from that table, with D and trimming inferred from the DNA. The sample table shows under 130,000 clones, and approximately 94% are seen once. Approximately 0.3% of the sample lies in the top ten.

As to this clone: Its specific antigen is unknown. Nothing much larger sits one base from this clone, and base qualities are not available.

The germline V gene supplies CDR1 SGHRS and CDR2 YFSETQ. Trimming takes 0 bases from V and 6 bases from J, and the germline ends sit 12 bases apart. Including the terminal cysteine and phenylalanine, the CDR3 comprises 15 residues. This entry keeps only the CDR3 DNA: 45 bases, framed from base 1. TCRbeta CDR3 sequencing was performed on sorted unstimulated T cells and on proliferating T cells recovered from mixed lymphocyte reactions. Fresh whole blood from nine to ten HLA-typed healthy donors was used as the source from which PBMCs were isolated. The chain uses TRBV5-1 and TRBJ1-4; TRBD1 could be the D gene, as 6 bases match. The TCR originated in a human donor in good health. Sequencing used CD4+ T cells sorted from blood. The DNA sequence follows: TGCGCCAGCAGCTTGGGAGGGGGAGCAGATGAAAAACTGTTTTTT. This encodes CASSLGGGADEKLFF.